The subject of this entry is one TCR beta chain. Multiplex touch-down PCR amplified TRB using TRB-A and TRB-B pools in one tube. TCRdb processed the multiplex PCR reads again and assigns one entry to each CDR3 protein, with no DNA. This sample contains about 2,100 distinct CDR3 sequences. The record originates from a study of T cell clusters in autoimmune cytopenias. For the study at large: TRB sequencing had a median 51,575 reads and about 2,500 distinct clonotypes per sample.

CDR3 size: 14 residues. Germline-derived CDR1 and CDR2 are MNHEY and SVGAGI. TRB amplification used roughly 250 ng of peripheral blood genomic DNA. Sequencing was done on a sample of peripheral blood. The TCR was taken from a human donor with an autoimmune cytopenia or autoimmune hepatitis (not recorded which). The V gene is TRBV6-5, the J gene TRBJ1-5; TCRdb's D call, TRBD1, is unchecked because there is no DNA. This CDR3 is CASSPGEGDQPQHF.